Described below is a single TCR beta chain sequence and its context. Its antigen is undetermined. The sample comes from a study of T cell responses to AZD1222 COVID-19 vaccine. Study background: Both about-4-week and about-12-week second-dose recipients were combined. Study-level points and caveats: Baseline seropositivity occurred in only a handful of AZD1222 recipients. Repertoire sampling occurred only after the peak T cell response. Clonal diversity was possibly underestimated; the donors were predominantly white British and more often female.

There are 15 residues in the CDR3. Germline CDR1 is SGHTA and CDR2 is FQGNSA. The junction had 7 bases not matched to a gene; V was cut back by 6 bases and J by 1 base. Method: immunoSEQ multiplex PCR; TCRdb's copy keeps in-frame clones and lacks some. The profile shows about 90,000 clones, around 90% of them singletons. The chain joins TRBV7-2 to TRBJ2-3; 7 positions agree with TRBD1. Sequenced here: peripheral blood, sampled on day 0 of AZD1222 vaccination. The receptor's source is an adult in good health. The CDR3 reads CASRPQGYGTDTQYF. The DNA for the CDR3 is TGTGCCAGCAGGCCACAGGGGTATGGCACAGATACGCAGTATTTT.